The 8 T cell receptor beta chains listed next were all sequenced from one sample in a study of cytomegalovirus exposure and HLA in healthy donors. PCR was performed using 60 Vbeta and 13 Jbeta primers. The protocol was immunoSEQ multiplex PCR, while the TCRdb copy is restricted to in-frame clones and leaves out a portion. The table lists some 200,000 clones, 75% to 90% of them singletons. What was sequenced was PBMCs. The receptors shown here come from a man aged 40-49 years in good health and CMV-seropositive.

The chain carries TRBV7-9 and TRBJ2-2, with D possibly TRBD1 on 6 matching bases. V was clipped by 5 bases and J by 0 bases, with 7 bases between them. The germline gives CDR1 SEHNR, CDR2 FQNEAQ (reference sequence). This CDR3 is 14 amino acids long. The CDR3 is CASSGQSNTGELFF. CDR3 nucleotides: TGTGCCAGCAGCGGACAGTCGAACACCGGGGAGCTGTTTTTT.

The chain carries TRBV28 and TRBJ2-5, with TRBD2 identical over 7 bases. The J segment lost 5 bases and the V segment lost 3 bases, leaving 6 bases of the junction unmatched. CDR1 and CDR2 from the germline V gene are MDHEN and SYDVKM. This CDR3 has 14 amino acids. The CDR3 nucleotides are TGTGCCAGCAGTTTCTTAGCGGGTGGGGAGACCCAGTACTTC. It specifies CASSFLAGGETQYF.

The chain recombines TRBV6-4 with TRBJ2-7; the match to TRBD1 covers 7 bases. V was pared by 10 bases and J by 3 bases, with 6 bases of the junction left unmatched. Germline V gives CDR1 MRHNA, CDR2 SNTAGT. This CDR3 contains 12 residues. The CDR3 sequence is CATPGQYYEQYF. In nucleotides, the CDR3 is TGTGCCACGCCGGGACAGTACTACGAGCAGTACTTC.

The V call is TRBV7-9, the J call TRBJ2-3, with D tentatively TRBD1 (8 bases). Germline V gene data show CDR1 as SEHNR and CDR2 as FQNEAQ (reference sequence). This CDR3 has 13 amino acids. V was trimmed by 1 base and J by 13 bases, leaving 15 bases between them. The CDR3 DNA sequence: TGTGCCAGCAGCTTAGAGGACAGGGAGGGGAAGTATTTT. Translated, it gives CASSLEDREGKYF.

This rearrangement joins TRBV5-6 to TRBJ2-3, with TRBD1 identical over 8 bases. J lost 2 bases, V lost 4 bases, and 6 bases had no gene match. This CDR3 contains 15 residues. Germline loops: CDR1 SGHDT, CDR2 YYEEEE. The CDR3 nucleotides are TGTGCCAGCAGCATTGGGACAGGAGACACAGATACGCAGTATTTT. Protein: CASSIGTGDTDTQYF.

CDR3 sequence reads: CASRGLVPGANVLTF. CDR3 bases: TGTGCCAGCAGGGGGCTCGTCCCTGGGGCCAACGTCCTGACTTTC. J is TRBJ2-6 and V is TRBV6-4; maybe TRBD1 (5 bases). Trimming took 6 bases from V and 2 from J, leaving 11 bases between them. The CDR3 contains 15 residues. Germline CDR1 MRHNA, CDR2 SNTAGT.

The chain combines TRBV19 with TRBJ2-3; weak D call: TRBD1 (5 bases). CDR3 length: 15 amino acids. Germline V gives CDR1 LNHDA, CDR2 SQIVND (reference sequence). V lost 6 bases and J lost 0, with 13 bases in between. This CDR3 is CASRARQPSTDTQYF. The CDR3 DNA reads TGTGCCAGTAGAGCCCGACAGCCGAGCACAGATACGCAGTATTTT.

The rearrangement uses TRBV12-2 and TRBJ2-7; no DNA check was done on the table's D call, TRBD1. TRBV12-2 is described as a pseudogene. CDR3 length: 17 residues. The CDR3 nucleotides read TGTGCAAGTCGCTTAGGTGGACAGGGGGCAGTACCCTACGAGCAGTACTTC. It yields the protein CASRLGGQGAVPYEQYF.